This TCR beta chain was documented in a study of T cell repertoires in cytomegalovirus infection. As to this clonotype: Its target is unknown.

TCRdb re-called the reads through MiXCR, storing one row per CDR3 protein. The table includes some 900,000 distinct CDR3 sequences, over 25% detected once. Per the germline V gene, CDR1 is SGHDT and CDR2 is YYEEEE. The CDR3 is 13 residues long. Deletions cut 9 bases from V and 8 bases from J, with 18 bases between. The material was cultured CD8+ T cells from PBMCs, obtained from culture after CMV antigen stimulation. The chain uses TRBV5-6 and TRBJ2-1, with D hard to call. This TCR came from a human donor in good health (CMV status not recorded). Some clones in this sample may be carry-over from other donors' samples. CDR3 sequence: CATDGGPGDEQFF. DNA for the CDR3: TGTGCCACGGACGGTGGGCCTGGCGATGAGCAGTTCTTC. The full variable domain, rest sourced from reference TRBV5-6 and TRBJ2-1, is DAGVTQSPTHLIKTRGQQVTLRCSPKSGHDTVSWYQQALGQGPQFIFQYYEEEERQRGNFPDRFSGHQFPNYSSELNVNALLLGDSALYLCATDGGPGDEQFFGPGTRLTVL.